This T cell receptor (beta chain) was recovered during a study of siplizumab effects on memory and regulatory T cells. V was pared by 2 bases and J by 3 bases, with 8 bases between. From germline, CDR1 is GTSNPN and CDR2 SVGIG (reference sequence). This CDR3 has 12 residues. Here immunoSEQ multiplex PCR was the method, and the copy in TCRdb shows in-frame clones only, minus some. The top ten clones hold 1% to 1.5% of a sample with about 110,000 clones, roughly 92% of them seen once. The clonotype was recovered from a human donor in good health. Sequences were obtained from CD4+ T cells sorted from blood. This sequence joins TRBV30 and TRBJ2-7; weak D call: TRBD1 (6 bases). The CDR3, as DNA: TGTGCCTGGAGTACAGGGTTCTACGAGCAGTACTTC. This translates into CAWSTGFYEQYF.